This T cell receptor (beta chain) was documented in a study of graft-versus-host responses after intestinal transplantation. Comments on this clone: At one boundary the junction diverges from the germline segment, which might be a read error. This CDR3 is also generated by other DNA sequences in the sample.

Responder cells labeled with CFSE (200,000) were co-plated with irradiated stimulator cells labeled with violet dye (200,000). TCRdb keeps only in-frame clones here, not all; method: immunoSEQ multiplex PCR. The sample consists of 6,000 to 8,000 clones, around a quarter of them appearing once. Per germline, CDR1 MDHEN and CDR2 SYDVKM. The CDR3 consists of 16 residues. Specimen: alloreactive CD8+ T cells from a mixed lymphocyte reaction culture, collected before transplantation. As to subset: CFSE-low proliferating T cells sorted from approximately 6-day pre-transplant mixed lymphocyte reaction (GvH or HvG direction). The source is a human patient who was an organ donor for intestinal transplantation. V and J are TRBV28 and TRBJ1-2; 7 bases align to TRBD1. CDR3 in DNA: TGTGCTAGCACCCAGGGGGAGGTGCTATGGGACTATGGCTACACCTTC. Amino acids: CASTQGEVLWDYGYTF.